A selection of T cell receptor beta chains follows, all from one sample in a study of identical twins. A single record per CDR3 protein comes from TCRdb applying MiXCR to the 5' RACE reads. The sample carries 500,000 to 700,000 distinct CDR3 sequences, roughly 6.6% recorded once. The data also belong to a second study, concerning yellow fever vaccine responses in identical twins.

Material for sequencing was PBMCs. These receptors were taken from a woman aged 18 to 35 in good health. CDR3s include the opening cysteine and the closing phenylalanine or tryptophan. The D gene is left open where the match is weak. Some rows mark clone size as missing; the rest say once, few, many or name a class of expanded clone.

abundance: .; j_gene: TRBJ2-3; v_gene: TRBV12-3/TRBV12-4; d_gene: .; CDR3aa: CASSSSTPDTQYF; CDR3nt: TGTGCCAGCAGTAGCTCGACCCCAGATACGCAGTATTTT
abundance: few; j_gene: TRBJ1-1; v_gene: TRBV12-3/TRBV12-4; d_gene: .; CDR3aa: CASRPQGVVTEAFF; CDR3nt: TGTGCCAGCAGACCCCAGGGTGTCGTTACTGAAGCTTTCTTT
abundance: many; j_gene: TRBJ2-1; v_gene: TRBV5-1; d_gene: .; CDR3aa: CASSLRGDQSNEQFF; CDR3nt: TGCGCCAGCAGCTTGCGAGGGGATCAGTCGAATGAGCAGTTCTTC
abundance: many; j_gene: TRBJ2-3; v_gene: TRBV5-1; d_gene: TRBD2; CDR3aa: CASSSGLAGFTDTQYF; CDR3nt: TGCGCCAGCAGCTCCGGACTAGCGGGATTTACAGATACGCAGTATTTT
abundance: .; j_gene: TRBJ2-1; v_gene: TRBV12-3/TRBV12-4; d_gene: TRBD1; CDR3aa: CASSRQGAGYNEQFF; CDR3nt: TGTGCCAGCAGTCGACAGGGGGCGGGTTACAATGAGCAGTTCTTC
abundance: few; j_gene: TRBJ2-3; v_gene: TRBV20-1; d_gene: TRBD2; CDR3aa: CSARDARTSVTDTQYF; CDR3nt: TGCAGTGCTAGAGATGCAAGGACTAGCGTCACAGATACGCAGTATTTT
abundance: many; j_gene: TRBJ1-6; v_gene: TRBV5-1; d_gene: TRBD1; CDR3aa: CASSYSGTGNSPLHF; CDR3nt: TGCGCCAGCAGTTACAGTGGGACAGGGAATTCACCCCTCCACTTT
abundance: few; j_gene: TRBJ2-1; v_gene: TRBV3-1; d_gene: .; CDR3aa: CASRRYRGSGPRYEQFF; CDR3nt: TGTGCCAGCAGAAGATACCGGGGGTCGGGGCCTCGTTATGAGCAGTTCTTC
abundance: .; j_gene: TRBJ2-2; v_gene: TRBV7-6; d_gene: TRBD2; CDR3aa: CASSLGLAGVNTGELFF; CDR3nt: TGTGCCAGCAGCTTGGGGCTAGCGGGAGTGAACACCGGGGAGCTGTTTTTT
abundance: .; j_gene: TRBJ1-6; v_gene: TRBV4-1; d_gene: .; CDR3aa: CASTRGDNSPLHF; CDR3nt: TGCGCCAGCACACGGGGGGATAATTCACCCCTCCACTTT
abundance: many; j_gene: TRBJ2-5; v_gene: TRBV27; d_gene: TRBD1; CDR3aa: CASSLGTGEFETQYF; CDR3nt: TGTGCCAGCAGTTTAGGGACAGGTGAATTCGAGACCCAGTACTTC
abundance: few; j_gene: TRBJ2-7; v_gene: TRBV6-1; d_gene: .; CDR3aa: CASSDPRDPAYEQYF; CDR3nt: TGTGCCAGCAGTGATCCCCGGGACCCCGCCTACGAGCAGTACTTC
abundance: many; j_gene: TRBJ2-1; v_gene: TRBV20-1; d_gene: .; CDR3aa: CSAPKGGFEQFF; CDR3nt: TGCAGTGCCCCGAAGGGGGGGTTTGAGCAGTTCTTC
abundance: .; j_gene: TRBJ2-2; v_gene: TRBV18; d_gene: TRBD1; CDR3aa: CASSAGTDDGELFF; CDR3nt: TGTGCCAGCTCAGCCGGGACAGATGACGGGGAGCTGTTTTTT
abundance: many; j_gene: TRBJ1-1; v_gene: TRBV27; d_gene: .; CDR3aa: CASRTQNTEAFF; CDR3nt: TGTGCCAGCAGAACACAGAACACTGAAGCTTTCTTT
abundance: few; j_gene: TRBJ2-1; v_gene: TRBV6-1; d_gene: TRBD1; CDR3aa: CASSLDRAPYNEQFF; CDR3nt: TGTGCCAGCAGCCTTGACAGGGCCCCCTACAATGAGCAGTTCTTC
abundance: many; j_gene: TRBJ1-2; v_gene: TRBV5-1; d_gene: TRBD1; CDR3aa: CASSLAGTGDGYTF; CDR3nt: TGTGCCAGCAGCTTAGCGGGGACAGGGGATGGCTACACCTTC
abundance: .; j_gene: TRBJ2-7; v_gene: TRBV6-6; d_gene: TRBD2; CDR3aa: CASSTSGAYEQYF; CDR3nt: TGTGCCAGTAGCACTAGCGGGGCCTACGAGCAGTACTTC
abundance: many; j_gene: TRBJ1-4; v_gene: TRBV12-3/TRBV12-4; d_gene: .; CDR3aa: CASSFARGNEKLFF; CDR3nt: TGTGCCAGCAGTTTTGCCAGGGGCAATGAAAAACTGTTTTTT
abundance: .; j_gene: TRBJ2-5; v_gene: TRBV7-2; d_gene: .; CDR3aa: CASSTMRGPQETQYF; CDR3nt: TGTGCCAGCAGCACGATGCGGGGCCCACAAGAGACCCAGTACTTC
abundance: few; j_gene: TRBJ1-3; v_gene: TRBV20-1; d_gene: .; CDR3aa: CSARDRDRGNTIYF; CDR3nt: TGCAGTGCTAGAGATCGAGACAGGGGAAACACCATATATTTT
abundance: many; j_gene: TRBJ2-7; v_gene: TRBV6-2/TRBV6-3; d_gene: .; CDR3aa: CASSYGISYEQYF; CDR3nt: TGTGCCAGCAGTTACGGGATTTCCTACGAGCAGTACTTC
abundance: few; j_gene: TRBJ2-3; v_gene: TRBV15; d_gene: .; CDR3aa: CATRGQGRASTDTQYF; CDR3nt: TGTGCCACCAGAGGCCAAGGACGAGCTAGCACAGATACGCAGTATTTT
abundance: few; j_gene: TRBJ2-5; v_gene: TRBV3-1; d_gene: TRBD2; CDR3aa: CASSQGTSGSQTQYF; CDR3nt: TGTGCCAGCAGCCAAGGGACTAGCGGGAGCCAGACCCAGTACTTC
abundance: .; j_gene: TRBJ2-1; v_gene: TRBV7-6; d_gene: TRBD2; CDR3aa: CASSLVASGGPYNEQFF; CDR3nt: TGTGCCAGCAGCTTAGTGGCTAGCGGGGGGCCATACAATGAGCAGTTCTTC
abundance: few; j_gene: TRBJ2-4; v_gene: TRBV20-1; d_gene: .; CDR3aa: CSACRVGVAKNIQYF; CDR3nt: TGCAGTGCTTGTAGAGTGGGGGTAGCCAAAAACATTCAGTACTTC
abundance: .; j_gene: TRBJ1-5; v_gene: TRBV5-1; d_gene: .; CDR3aa: CASSGKQGNSNQPQHF; CDR3nt: TGCGCCAGCAGCGGAAAACAGGGAAATAGCAATCAGCCCCAGCATTTT
abundance: .; j_gene: TRBJ2-3; v_gene: TRBV29-1; d_gene: .; CDR3aa: CSVDGAPTLSADTQYF; CDR3nt: TGCAGCGTTGATGGAGCCCCAACCCTCAGCGCAGATACGCAGTATTTT
abundance: many; j_gene: TRBJ2-3; v_gene: TRBV27; d_gene: .; CDR3aa: CASSSRTDTQYF; CDR3nt: TGTGCCAGCAGTTCGCGCACGGATACGCAGTATTTT
abundance: few; j_gene: TRBJ2-2; v_gene: TRBV12-3/TRBV12-4; d_gene: TRBD2; CDR3aa: CASRTNSGAGPNTGELFF; CDR3nt: TGTGCCAGCAGGACGAATAGCGGGGCGGGCCCGAACACCGGGGAGCTGTTTTTT
abundance: many; j_gene: TRBJ2-3; v_gene: TRBV29-1; d_gene: .; CDR3aa: CSVGGADTQYF; CDR3nt: TGCAGCGTGGGTGGGGCAGATACGCAGTATTTT
abundance: .; j_gene: TRBJ2-2; v_gene: TRBV11-2; d_gene: .; CDR3aa: CASSLGPQTGELFF; CDR3nt: TGTGCCAGCAGCTTAGGGCCCCAAACCGGGGAGCTGTTTTTT
abundance: many; j_gene: TRBJ1-5; v_gene: TRBV12-3/TRBV12-4; d_gene: TRBD1; CDR3aa: CASSTGGRNQPQHF; CDR3nt: TGTGCCAGCAGTACAGGGGGCCGCAATCAGCCCCAGCATTTT
abundance: .; j_gene: TRBJ1-1; v_gene: TRBV18; d_gene: TRBD1; CDR3aa: CASSQDRDSEAFF; CDR3nt: TGTGCCAGCTCCCAAGACAGGGACTCTGAAGCTTTCTTT
abundance: few; j_gene: TRBJ1-5; v_gene: TRBV6-5; d_gene: .; CDR3aa: CASSTSRNNQPQHF; CDR3nt: TGTGCCAGCAGTACATCAAGGAACAATCAGCCCCAGCATTTT
abundance: .; j_gene: TRBJ2-5; v_gene: TRBV5-6; d_gene: TRBD1; CDR3aa: CASTRQRTPGQGETQYF; CDR3nt: TGTGCCAGCACACGCCAACGCACACCGGGACAGGGGGAGACCCAGTACTTC
abundance: .; j_gene: TRBJ2-7; v_gene: TRBV5-1; d_gene: .; CDR3aa: CASSLEGHRSYEQYF; CDR3nt: TGCGCCAGCAGCTTAGAGGGGCATCGCTCCTACGAGCAGTACTTC
abundance: .; j_gene: TRBJ2-5; v_gene: TRBV28; d_gene: .; CDR3aa: CASSLMEQETQYF; CDR3nt: TGTGCCAGCAGTTTAATGGAACAAGAGACCCAGTACTTC
abundance: few; j_gene: TRBJ1-4; v_gene: TRBV6-1; d_gene: .; CDR3aa: CASSQRVTTNEKLFF; CDR3nt: TGTGCCAGCAGTCAACGGGTGACGACTAATGAAAAACTGTTTTTT
abundance: .; j_gene: TRBJ2-7; v_gene: TRBV18; d_gene: .; CDR3aa: CASSPEFRYEQYF; CDR3nt: TGTGCCAGCTCACCAGAATTCCGGTACGAGCAGTACTTC
abundance: few; j_gene: TRBJ1-2; v_gene: TRBV6-1; d_gene: .; CDR3aa: CASSRTPVYGYTF; CDR3nt: TGTGCCAGCAGCCGTACCCCGGTCTATGGCTACACCTTC
abundance: many; j_gene: TRBJ2-2; v_gene: TRBV2; d_gene: TRBD1; CDR3aa: CASSWTGGIGELFF; CDR3nt: TGTGCCAGCAGTTGGACAGGGGGCATCGGGGAGCTGTTTTTT
abundance: .; j_gene: TRBJ2-7; v_gene: TRBV29-1; d_gene: TRBD1; CDR3aa: CSAVRTGDQYEQYF; CDR3nt: TGCAGCGCCGTTAGGACAGGGGACCAGTACGAGCAGTACTTC